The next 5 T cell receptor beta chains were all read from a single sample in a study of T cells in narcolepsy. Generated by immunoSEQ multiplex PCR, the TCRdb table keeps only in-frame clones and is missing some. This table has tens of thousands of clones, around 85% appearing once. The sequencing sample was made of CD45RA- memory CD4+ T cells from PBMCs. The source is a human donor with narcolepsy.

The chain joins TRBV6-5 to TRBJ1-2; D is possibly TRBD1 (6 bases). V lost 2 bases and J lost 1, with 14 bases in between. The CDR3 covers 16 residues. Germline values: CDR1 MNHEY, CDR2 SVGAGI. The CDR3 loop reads CASSYGTTSHNYGYTF. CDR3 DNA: TGTGCCAGCAGTTACGGGACAACTTCACATAACTATGGCTACACCTTC.

CDR3 protein: CAISDRAGYGYTF. CDR3 bases: TGTGCCATCAGTGACAGGGCTGGCTATGGCTACACCTTC. The chain has TRBV10-3 and TRBJ1-2; TRBD1 might be the D (5 bases). This CDR3 is built from 13 residues. The ends were cut back, 3 bases at V and 4 bases at J, with 9 bases in the middle. CDR1 ENHRY and CDR2 SYGVKD come from the germline V gene.

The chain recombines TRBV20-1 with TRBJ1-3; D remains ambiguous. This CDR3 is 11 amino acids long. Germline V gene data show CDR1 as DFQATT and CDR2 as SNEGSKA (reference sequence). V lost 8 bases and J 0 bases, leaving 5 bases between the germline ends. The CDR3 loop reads CSSTSGNTIYF. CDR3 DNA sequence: TGCAGTTCCACCTCTGGAAACACCATATATTTT.

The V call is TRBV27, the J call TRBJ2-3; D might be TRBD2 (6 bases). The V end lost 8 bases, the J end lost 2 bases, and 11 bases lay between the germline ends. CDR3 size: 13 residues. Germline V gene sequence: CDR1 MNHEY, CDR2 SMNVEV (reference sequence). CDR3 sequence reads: CASSQRVTDTQYF. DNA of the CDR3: TGTGCCAGCTCGCAGCGGGTCACAGATACGCAGTATTTT.

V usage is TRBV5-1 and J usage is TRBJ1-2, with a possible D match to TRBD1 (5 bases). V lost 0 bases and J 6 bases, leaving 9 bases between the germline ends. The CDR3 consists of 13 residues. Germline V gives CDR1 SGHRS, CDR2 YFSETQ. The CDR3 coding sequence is TGCGCCAGCAGCTTGGCAGGGACTGATGGCTACACCTTC. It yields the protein CASSLAGTDGYTF.